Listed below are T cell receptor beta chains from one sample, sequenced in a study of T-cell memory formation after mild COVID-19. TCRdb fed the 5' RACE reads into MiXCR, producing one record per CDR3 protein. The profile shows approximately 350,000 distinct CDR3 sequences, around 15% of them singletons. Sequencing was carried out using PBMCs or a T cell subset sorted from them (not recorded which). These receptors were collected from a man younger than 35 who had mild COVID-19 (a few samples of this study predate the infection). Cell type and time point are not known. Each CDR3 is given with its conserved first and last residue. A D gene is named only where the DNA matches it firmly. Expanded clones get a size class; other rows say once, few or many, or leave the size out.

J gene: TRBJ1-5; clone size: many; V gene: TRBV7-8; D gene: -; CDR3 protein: CASSRGRGTDQPQHF; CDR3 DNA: TGTGCCAGCAGCCGGGGCAGGGGAACGGATCAGCCCCAGCATTTT
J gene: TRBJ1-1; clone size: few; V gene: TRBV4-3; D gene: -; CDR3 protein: CASSPRPDNTEAFF; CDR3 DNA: TGCGCCAGCAGCCCTCGTCCAGACAACACTGAAGCTTTCTTT
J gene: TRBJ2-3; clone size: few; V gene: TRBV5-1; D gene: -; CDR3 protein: CASSLEGQDTQYF; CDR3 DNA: TGCGCCAGCAGCTTGGAGGGGCAAGATACGCAGTATTTT
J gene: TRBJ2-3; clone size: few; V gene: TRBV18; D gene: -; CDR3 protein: CASSPLDTDTQYF; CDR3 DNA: TGTGCCAGCTCACCCCTGGACACCGATACGCAGTATTTT
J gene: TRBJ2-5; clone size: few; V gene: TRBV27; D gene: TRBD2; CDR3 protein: CASKTGLAGGPQETQYF; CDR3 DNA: TGTGCCAGCAAGACCGGACTAGCGGGGGGCCCTCAAGAGACCCAGTACTTC
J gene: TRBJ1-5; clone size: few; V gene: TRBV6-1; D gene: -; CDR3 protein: CASSAVQAFNQPQHF; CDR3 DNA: TGTGCCAGCAGTGCGGTACAGGCGTTCAATCAGCCCCAGCATTTT
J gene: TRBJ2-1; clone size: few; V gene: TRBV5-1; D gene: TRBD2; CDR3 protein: CASSPGLVNEQFF; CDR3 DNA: TGCGCCAGCAGCCCTGGACTAGTAAATGAGCAGTTCTTC
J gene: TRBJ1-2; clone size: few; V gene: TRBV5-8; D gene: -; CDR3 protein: CASSFAGTQALYGYTF; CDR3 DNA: TGTGCCAGCAGTTTCGCCGGGACCCAGGCTCTCTATGGCTACACCTTC
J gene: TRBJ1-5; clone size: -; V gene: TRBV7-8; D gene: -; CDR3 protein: CASSLDIGRGPQPQHF; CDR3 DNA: TGTGCCAGCAGCTTAGATATTGGGAGGGGCCCCCAGCCCCAGCATTTT
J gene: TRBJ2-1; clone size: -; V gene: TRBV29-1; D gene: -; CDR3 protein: CSAWEGGDEQFF; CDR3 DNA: TGCAGCGCCTGGGAGGGGGGCGATGAGCAGTTCTTC
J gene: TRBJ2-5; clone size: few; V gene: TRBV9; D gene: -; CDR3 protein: CASSVGIGSSQETQYF; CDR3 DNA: TGTGCCAGCAGCGTAGGTATTGGGTCGAGTCAAGAGACCCAGTACTTC
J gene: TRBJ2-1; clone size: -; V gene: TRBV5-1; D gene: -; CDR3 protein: CASRPTEYNEQFF; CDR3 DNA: TGCGCCAGCAGGCCGACAGAGTACAATGAGCAGTTCTTC
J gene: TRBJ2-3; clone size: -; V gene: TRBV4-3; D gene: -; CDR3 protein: CASSQVLAWGYTDTQYF; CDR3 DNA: TGCGCCAGCAGCCAAGTTCTAGCGTGGGGATACACAGATACGCAGTATTTT
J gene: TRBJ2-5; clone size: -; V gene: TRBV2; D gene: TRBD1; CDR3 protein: CASFRPGQQETQYF; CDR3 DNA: TGTGCCAGCTTCCGACCGGGACAGCAAGAGACCCAGTACTTC
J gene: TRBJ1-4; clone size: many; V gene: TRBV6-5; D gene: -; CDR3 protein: CASSYSYRNEKLFF; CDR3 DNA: TGTGCCAGCAGTTACTCGTATAGGAATGAAAAACTGTTTTTT
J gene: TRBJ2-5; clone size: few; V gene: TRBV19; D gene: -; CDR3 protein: CASSRFNRVQETQYF; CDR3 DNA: TGTGCCAGTAGTAGATTCAACAGGGTCCAAGAGACCCAGTACTTC
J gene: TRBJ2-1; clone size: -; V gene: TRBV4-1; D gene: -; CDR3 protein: CASSQFQMGKDRVEQFF; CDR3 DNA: TGCGCCAGCAGCCAATTTCAGATGGGGAAGGACAGAGTTGAGCAGTTCTTC
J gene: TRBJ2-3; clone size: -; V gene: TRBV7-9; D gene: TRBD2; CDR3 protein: CASSLERDLSGRQYF; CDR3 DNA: TGTGCCAGCAGCTTAGAGCGGGACCTCTCTGGGAGGCAGTATTTT
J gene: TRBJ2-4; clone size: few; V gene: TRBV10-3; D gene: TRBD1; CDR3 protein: CAIRAGQEDLAKNIQYF; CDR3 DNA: TGTGCCATCAGGGCGGGACAGGAAGATCTAGCCAAAAACATTCAGTACTTC
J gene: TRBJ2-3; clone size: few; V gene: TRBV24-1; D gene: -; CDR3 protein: CATSQPGRGTDTQYF; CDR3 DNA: TGTGCCACCAGCCAGCCGGGACGGGGCACAGATACGCAGTATTTT
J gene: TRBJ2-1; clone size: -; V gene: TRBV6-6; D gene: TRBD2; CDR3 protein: CASSLVTSGGANEQFF; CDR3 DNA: TGTGCCAGCAGTCTTGTAACTAGCGGGGGGGCAAATGAGCAGTTCTTC
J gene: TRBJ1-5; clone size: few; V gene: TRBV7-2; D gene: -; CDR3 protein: CASRGQPQHF; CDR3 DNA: TGTGCCAGCCGAGGTCAGCCCCAGCATTTT
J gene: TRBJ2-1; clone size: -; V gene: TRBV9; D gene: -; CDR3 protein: CASSPGERLYNEQFF; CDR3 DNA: TGTGCCAGCAGCCCCGGCGAGAGACTATACAATGAGCAGTTCTTC
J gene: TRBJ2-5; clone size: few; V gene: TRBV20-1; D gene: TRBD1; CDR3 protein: CSAPPGQGLSLETQYF; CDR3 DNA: TGCAGTGCTCCGCCGGGACAGGGGCTTTCTTTAGAGACCCAGTACTTC
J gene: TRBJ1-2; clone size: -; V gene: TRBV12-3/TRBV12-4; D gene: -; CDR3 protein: CASSFVGVGYGYTF; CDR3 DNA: TGTGCCAGCAGCTTCGTGGGGGTTGGCTATGGCTACACCTTC
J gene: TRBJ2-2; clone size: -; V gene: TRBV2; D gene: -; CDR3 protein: CASNEQGSNTGELFF; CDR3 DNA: TGTGCCAGCAACGAACAGGGTTCCAACACCGGGGAGCTGTTTTTT
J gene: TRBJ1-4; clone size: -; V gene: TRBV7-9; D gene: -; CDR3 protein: CASSLAKGDDQKLFF; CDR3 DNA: TGTGCCAGCAGCTTAGCTAAGGGGGACGATCAAAAACTGTTTTTT
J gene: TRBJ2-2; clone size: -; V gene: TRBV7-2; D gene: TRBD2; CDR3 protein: CASSPGAGLNTGELFF; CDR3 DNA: TGTGCCAGCAGCCCAGGAGCGGGGCTTAACACCGGGGAGCTGTTTTTT
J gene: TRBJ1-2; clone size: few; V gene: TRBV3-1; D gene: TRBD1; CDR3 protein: CASSPLTGTANYGYTF; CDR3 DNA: TGTGCCAGCAGCCCCCTAACCGGGACAGCTAACTATGGCTACACCTTC
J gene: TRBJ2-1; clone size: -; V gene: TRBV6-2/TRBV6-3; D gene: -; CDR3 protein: CASRLQGPTYNEQFF; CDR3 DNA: TGTGCCAGCAGACTCCAGGGGCCGACCTACAATGAGCAGTTCTTC
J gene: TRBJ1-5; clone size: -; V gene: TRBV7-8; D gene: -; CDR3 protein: CASSQMQRARGFRQPQHF; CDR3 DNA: TGTGCCAGCAGTCAAATGCAGCGTGCCCGGGGCTTTCGACAGCCCCAGCATTTT
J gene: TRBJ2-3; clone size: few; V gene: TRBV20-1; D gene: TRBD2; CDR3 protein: CSANGPTSGAYTDTQYF; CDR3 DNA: TGCAGTGCTAATGGCCCTACTAGCGGGGCATACACAGATACGCAGTATTTT